A single sample is the source of the 7 T cell receptor beta chains below, sequenced in a study of blood T cell repertoires in COVID-19. Using immunoSEQ multiplex PCR, the repertoire was profiled, and TCRdb retains in-frame clones only, with some absent. The sample includes over 85,000 clones, over 60% of them seen just once. Sequenced: peripheral blood. Receptors originate from a woman aged 80 or over with acute or convalescent COVID-19.

This clone was detected ten times or more. The chain uses TRBV30 and TRBJ1-5; no clear D gene. This CDR3 comprises 13 residues. Per germline, CDR1 GTSNPN and CDR2 SVGIG (reference sequence). Trimming took off 5 bases at V and 0 bases at J, with 8 bases between the two ends. In DNA, the CDR3 is TGTGCCTGGGGGCAGGATAGCAATCAGCCCCAGCATTTT. Translating gives CAWGQDSNQPQHF. The full variable domain, completed using reference TRBV30 and TRBJ1-5, is SQTIHQWPATLVQPVGSPLSLECTVEGTSNPNLYWYRQAAGRGLQLLFYSVGIGQISSEVPQNLSASRPQDRQFILSSKKLLLSDSGFYLCAWGQDSNQPQHFGDGTRLSIL.

The rearrangement joins TRBV10-3 to TRBJ2-7; D is undetermined. In germline, CDR1 is ENHRY, CDR2 SYGVKD. This CDR3 region has 11 residues. V lost 0 bases and J 5 bases, leaving 2 bases between the germline ends. The CDR3, as DNA: TGTGCCATCAGTGAGTCCAACGAGCAGTACTTC. It yields the protein CAISESNEQYF.

The chain recombines TRBV5-1 with TRBJ1-5, with 7 bases that match TRBD1. The CDR3 loop spans 14 amino acids. V gave up 2 bases and J gave up 2 bases; unmatched junction bases: 1. Germline V gives CDR1 SGHRS, CDR2 YFSETQ. This chain's CDR3 is CASSFTGGNQPQHF. CDR3 nucleotide sequence: TGCGCCAGCAGCTTCACAGGGGGCAATCAGCCCCAGCATTTT.

The chain uses TRBV2 and TRBJ1-1, with no clear D. The CDR3 is 12 amino acids. Trimming left V 7 bases short and J 1 base short, with 7 bases between. The germline V gene has CDR1 SNHLY and CDR2 FYNNEI. The CDR3 DNA sequence: TGTGCCAGCATCACAAGGAACACTGAAGCTTTCTTT. This translates into CASITRNTEAFF.

The J gene is TRBJ1-1, the V gene TRBV6-2 or TRBV6-3; D call uncertain. Trimming took 6 bases from V and 4 from J, leaving 9 bases between them. The CDR3 covers 12 residues. Looked up from germline, CDR1 is MNHEY and CDR2 is SVGEGT. The CDR3 DNA follows: TGTGCCAGCAGCGGGCAAGGCACTGAAGCTTTCTTT. It specifies CASSGQGTEAFF.

The V gene is TRBV7-2, the J gene TRBJ1-3, with a weak D call TRBD1 (6 bases). V lost 5 bases and J lost 3, with 20 bases in between. Germline lookup yields CDR1 SGHTA and CDR2 FQGNSA. This CDR3 has 17 residues. The CDR3 coding sequence is TGTGCCAGCAGCCCGCAGGGTGGGGGCAGATATGGAAACACCATATATTTT. Amino acids: CASSPQGGGRYGNTIYF.

The rearrangement uses TRBV9 and TRBJ2-1; TRBD2 matches 7 bases. V shed 1 base, J shed 6 bases, and the junction held 4 bases outside the gene matches. Per germline, CDR1 SGDLS and CDR2 YYNGEE. CDR3 length: 14 amino acids. The CDR3 DNA is TGTGCCAGCAGCGTACAGCCTAGCGGCAATGAGCAGTTCTTC. As protein: CASSVQPSGNEQFF.